This is a list of T cell receptor beta chains from one sample in a study of blood T cell repertoires in COVID-19. This table comes from immunoSEQ multiplex PCR, and its TCRdb copy is limited to in-frame clones, with some not included. The sample consists of over 60,000 clones, about 80% of them appearing once. The sample taken for sequencing was peripheral blood. The receptors stem from a woman aged 80 or over with acute or convalescent COVID-19. Both conserved end residues are part of each CDR3. D genes are given only for firm matches.

TRBJ2-1	NA	TRBV29-1	CSVEKAGSGNYNEQFF
TRBJ1-1	TRBD1	TRBV5-5	CASSLRTGWTEAFF
TRBJ2-4	NA	TRBV6-2/TRBV6-3	CASSYTSAAAGKNIQYF
TRBJ2-1	TRBD2	TRBV4-2	CASSQDWSGRINEQFF
TRBJ1-4	NA	TRBV5-1	CASSSGAQGEKLFF
TRBJ2-1	NA	TRBV7-2	CASSLDRVPYNEQFF
TRBJ2-7	NA	TRBV24-1	CATSEGGDHEQYF
TRBJ2-2	TRBD2	TRBV9	CASSVGGLAETGELFF
TRBJ2-1	TRBD1	TRBV11-1	CASSFGDRGGNEQFF
TRBJ2-1	NA	TRBV27	CASSLSNKGNEQFF
TRBJ2-2	NA	TRBV29-1	CSVVQRANTGELFF
TRBJ2-1	TRBD2	TRBV7-2	CASSLDQGGEQFF
TRBJ2-5	NA	TRBV21-1	CAISGWREVQETQYF
TRBJ2-7	TRBD2	TRBV11-2	CASSLGVLAGGEQYF
TRBJ2-2	TRBD2	TRBV2	CASVGSGPGELFF
TRBJ1-2	TRBD1	TRBV5-1	CASSSGGRKDGYTF
TRBJ2-3	NA	TRBV25-1	CASSRRGGAGTDTQYF
TRBJ2-7	TRBD2	TRBV3-1/TRBV3-2	CASSQVPGLADIEQYF
TRBJ2-7	TRBD2	TRBV29-1	CSAFDDLLAGGPNEQYF
TRBJ1-5	NA	TRBV4-1	CASSQAPLSNQPQHF
TRBJ2-3	TRBD1	TRBV6-2/TRBV6-3	CASSLGQNTDTQYF
TRBJ2-1	TRBD2	TRBV11-2	CASSLEPLAGDYNEQFF
TRBJ2-1	TRBD2	TRBV19	CASSFAGLGSNEQFF
TRBJ2-4	TRBD2	TRBV13	CASSPGLVPSKNIQYF
TRBJ1-2	TRBD1	TRBV4-3	CASSLGTGGPNYGYTF
TRBJ2-6	NA	TRBV6-6	CASKGTPSSGANVLTF
TRBJ1-4	TRBD1	TRBV29-1	CSTPSGTANEKLFF
TRBJ1-5	NA	TRBV4-3	CASSQDGGANQPQHF
TRBJ2-1	TRBD2	TRBV9	CASSLGRETDEQFF
TRBJ1-5	TRBD1	TRBV27	CASSPGTGSGQPQHF
TRBJ1-5	TRBD1	TRBV19	CASSTMGQFSNQPQHF
TRBJ2-1	TRBD1	TRBV6-6	CASSRDSYNEQFF
TRBJ1-4	TRBD1	TRBV6-6	CATQGTAANEKLFF
TRBJ2-1	TRBD2	TRBV19	CASSARGTSGGRIVF
TRBJ2-1	NA	TRBV27	CATGQIDHNEQFF
TRBJ2-3	NA	TRBV19	CASSKAETSTDTQYF
TRBJ2-1	TRBD1	TRBV15	CATSRDPQGAGNEQFF
TRBJ2-3	NA	TRBV7-8	CASSLSSGADTQYF
TRBJ2-2	TRBD1	TRBV24-1	CATRGTGGMGELFF
TRBJ1-4	NA	TRBV5-1	CASSFRTTNEKLFF
TRBJ2-5	NA	TRBV4-1	CASSQEALVGETQYF
TRBJ2-3	TRBD2	TRBV7-3	CASSLSGRATDTQYF
TRBJ2-6	NA	TRBV5-5	CASSHEAPGANVLTF
TRBJ2-1	NA	TRBV7-7	CASSPQGNPYNEQFF
TRBJ2-7	TRBD2	TRBV6-2/TRBV6-3	CASSYRREGSYEQYF
TRBJ2-5	NA	TRBV19	CASSISGAETQYF
TRBJ2-1	NA	TRBV18	CASSPLGQSYNEQFF
TRBJ1-3	NA	TRBV19	CASSTRVTAGNTIYF
TRBJ2-1	NA	TRBV29-1	CSVMNPRGRQFF
TRBJ2-1	TRBD1	TRBV4-1	CASSRLGTGAMDEQFF
TRBJ2-5	TRBD2	TRBV5-4	CASSLIAGLHQETQYF